This T cell receptor beta chain was sequenced for a study of regulatory T cells in long-lasting Graves disease. Points from the study as a whole: Whereas 1,000 or so public clonotypes were shared by new patients, persistent patients shared more, at some 2,900. TRBV28 was favored in persistent disease, as were TRBJ1-2 and TRBJ2-5.

Germline CDR1 and CDR2: SGHTA and FQGNSA. CDR3 length: 14 residues. A word on this clonotype: Antigen unknown.

Libraries of TCR beta came from iRepertoire HTBI primers plus Arm-PCR of CDR3 regions. Authors' analysis steps: Looking across samples, the authors found some 67 TRBV and some 13 TRBJ segments. TCRdb reprocessed the multiplex PCR reads via MiXCR and lists one record per CDR3 protein. The V and J calls come from TCRdb's annotation, not from the publication. The sample has around 430,000 distinct CDR3 sequences; 20% to 25% are singletons. Time point here: persistent/refractory GD, antithyroid drugs over 5 years with positive TRAb. Making the TCR library involved RNA that had been extracted from PBMCs. The sequence came from a female donor with Graves disease. The J gene is TRBJ2-4, the V gene TRBV7-2, with 8 bases fitting TRBD1. The J call may be in error: the DNA end matches TRBJ2-5 better. The specimen comprised peripheral blood mononuclear cells (PBMCs), sampled when the disease was refractory, from a patient treated with antithyroid drugs. The CDR3 region has the DNA TGTGCCAGCAGCCCCGACAGGGGTTGGGGGACCCAGTACTTC. Translating it yields CASSPDRGWGTQYF.